The present T cell receptor beta chain was sequenced within a study of blood T cell repertoires in COVID-19. This clone has only one observation. Deletions cut 2 bases from V and 7 bases from J, with 9 bases between. The CDR3 is 11 residues long. Germline V gene lookup returns CDR1 GTSNPN and CDR2 SVGIG (reference sequence). The data were produced by immunoSEQ multiplex PCR, yet TCRdb's version contains in-frame clones alone and is incomplete. The sample has 270,000 or so clones; nearly 90% are singletons. This rearrangement joins TRBV30 to TRBJ2-7; tentative D call: TRBD2 (5 bases). The source is a woman aged 55-69 years with COVID-19, enrolled during active disease. The sequencing input was peripheral blood. This CDR3 is CAWSQGGEQYF. CDR3 bases: TGTGCCTGGAGTCAAGGAGGTGAGCAGTACTTC.